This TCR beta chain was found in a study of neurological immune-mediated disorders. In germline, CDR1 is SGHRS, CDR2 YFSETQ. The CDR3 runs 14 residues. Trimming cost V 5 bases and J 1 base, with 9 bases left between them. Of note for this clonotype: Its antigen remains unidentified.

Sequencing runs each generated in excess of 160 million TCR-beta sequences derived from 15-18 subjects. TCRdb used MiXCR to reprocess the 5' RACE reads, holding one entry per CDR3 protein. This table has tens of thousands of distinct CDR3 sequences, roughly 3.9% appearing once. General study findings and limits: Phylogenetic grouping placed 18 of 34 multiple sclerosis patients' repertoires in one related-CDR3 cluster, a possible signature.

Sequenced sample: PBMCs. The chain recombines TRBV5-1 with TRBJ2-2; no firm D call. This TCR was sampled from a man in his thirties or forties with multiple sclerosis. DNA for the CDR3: TGCGCCAGCAGGGGCAGTCAGAACACCGGGGAGCTGTTTTTT. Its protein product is CASRGSQNTGELFF.